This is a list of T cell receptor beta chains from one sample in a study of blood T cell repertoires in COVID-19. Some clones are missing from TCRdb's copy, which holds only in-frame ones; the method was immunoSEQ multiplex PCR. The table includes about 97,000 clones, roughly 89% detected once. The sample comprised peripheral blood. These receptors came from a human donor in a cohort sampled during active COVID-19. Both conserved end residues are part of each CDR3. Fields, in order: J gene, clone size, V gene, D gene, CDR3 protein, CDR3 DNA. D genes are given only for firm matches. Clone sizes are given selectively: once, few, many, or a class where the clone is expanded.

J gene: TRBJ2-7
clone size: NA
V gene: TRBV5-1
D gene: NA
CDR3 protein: CASSLLRGSYEQYF
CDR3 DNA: TGCGCCAGCAGCTTGCTCAGGGGCTCCTACGAGCAGTACTTC

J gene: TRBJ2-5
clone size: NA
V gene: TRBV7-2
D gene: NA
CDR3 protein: CASSLDREETQYF
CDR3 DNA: TGTGCCAGCAGCTTAGACAGGGAAGAGACCCAGTACTTC

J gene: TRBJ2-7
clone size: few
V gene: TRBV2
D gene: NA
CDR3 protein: CASSRVGGEQYF
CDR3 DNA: TGTGCCAGCAGCCGCGTAGGCGGCGAGCAGTACTTC

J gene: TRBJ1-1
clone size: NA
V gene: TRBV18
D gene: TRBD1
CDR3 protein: CASSPLQGQGRLNTEAFF
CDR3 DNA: TGTGCCAGCTCACCACTTCAGGGACAGGGGAGGTTGAACACTGAAGCTTTCTTT

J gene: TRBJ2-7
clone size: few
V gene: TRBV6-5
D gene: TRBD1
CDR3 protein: CASGPRDSYEQYF
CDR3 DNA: TGTGCCAGCGGACCTCGGGACAGCTACGAGCAGTACTTC

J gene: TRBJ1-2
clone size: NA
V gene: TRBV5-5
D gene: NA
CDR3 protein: CASSLYFQDLAYGYTF
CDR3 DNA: TGTGCCAGCAGCTTGTATTTTCAGGACTTGGCCTATGGCTACACCTTC

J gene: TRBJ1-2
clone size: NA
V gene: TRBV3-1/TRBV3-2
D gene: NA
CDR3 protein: CASSQGAGTHYGYTF
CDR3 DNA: TGTGCCAGCAGCCAAGGGGCCGGGACACACTATGGCTACACCTTC

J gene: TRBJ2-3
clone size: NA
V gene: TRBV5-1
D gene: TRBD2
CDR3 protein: CASSLVAGVPDTQYF
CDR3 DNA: TGCGCCAGCAGCTTGGTGGCGGGAGTACCAGATACGCAGTATTTT

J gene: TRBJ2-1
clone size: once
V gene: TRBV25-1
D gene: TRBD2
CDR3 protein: CASSERTSGRGENEQFF
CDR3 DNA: TGTGCCAGCAGTGAAAGGACTAGCGGGAGAGGGGAGAATGAGCAGTTCTTC

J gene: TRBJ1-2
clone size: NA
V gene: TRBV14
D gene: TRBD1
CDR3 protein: CASSQGQGYGYTF
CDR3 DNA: TGTGCCAGCAGCCAAGGACAGGGCTATGGCTACACCTTC

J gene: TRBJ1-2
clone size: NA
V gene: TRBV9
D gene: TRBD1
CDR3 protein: CASSVGQEDYGYTF
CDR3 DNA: TGTGCCAGCAGCGTGGGACAGGAGGACTATGGCTACACCTTC

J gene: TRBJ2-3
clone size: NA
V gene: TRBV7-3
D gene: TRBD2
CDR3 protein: CASSLAGGPSDTQYF
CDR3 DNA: TGTGCCAGCAGCTTAGCGGGGGGGCCCTCAGATACGCAGTATTTT

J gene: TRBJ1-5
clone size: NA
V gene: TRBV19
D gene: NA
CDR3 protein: CASTRTRGGGQPQHF
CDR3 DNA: TGTGCCAGTACGAGGACACGTGGGGGGGGTCAGCCCCAGCATTTT

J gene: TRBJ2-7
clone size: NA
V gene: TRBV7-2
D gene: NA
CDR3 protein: CASSLAEGTTYEQYF
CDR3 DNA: TGTGCCAGCAGCTTAGCTGAGGGCACCACCTACGAGCAGTACTTC

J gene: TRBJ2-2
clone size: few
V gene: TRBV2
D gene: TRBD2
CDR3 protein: CASTSRLSGRTAGELFF
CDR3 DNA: TGTGCCAGCACCTCCCGGTTGAGCGGGAGGACCGCTGGGGAGCTGTTTTTT

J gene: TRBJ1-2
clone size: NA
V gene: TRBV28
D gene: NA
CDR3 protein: CASSQGGGYGYTF
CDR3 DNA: TGTGCCAGCAGTCAAGGGGGGGGCTATGGCTACACCTTC

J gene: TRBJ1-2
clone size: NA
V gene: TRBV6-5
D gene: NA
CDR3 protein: CASSYGAGGYTF
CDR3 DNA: TGTGCCAGCAGTTACGGGGCAGGAGGCTACACCTTC

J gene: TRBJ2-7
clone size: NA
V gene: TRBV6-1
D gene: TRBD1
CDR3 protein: CASSEAQGVSYEQYF
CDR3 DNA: TGTGCCAGCAGTGAAGCCCAGGGGGTCTCCTACGAGCAGTACTTC

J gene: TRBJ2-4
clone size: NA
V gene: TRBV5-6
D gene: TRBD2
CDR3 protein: CASSLASGSYGNIQYF
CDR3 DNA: TGTGCCAGCAGCTTGGCTAGCGGGAGTTATGGAAACATTCAGTACTTC

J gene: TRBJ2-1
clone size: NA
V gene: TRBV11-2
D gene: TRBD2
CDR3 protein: CASSLYGGVYNEQFF
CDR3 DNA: TGTGCCAGCAGCTTATACGGGGGGGTCTACAATGAGCAGTTCTTC

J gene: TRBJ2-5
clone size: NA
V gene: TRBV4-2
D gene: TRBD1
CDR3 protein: CASSQGGQGGAETQYF
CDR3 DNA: TGTGCCAGCAGCCAGGGAGGACAGGGAGGAGCAGAGACCCAGTACTTC

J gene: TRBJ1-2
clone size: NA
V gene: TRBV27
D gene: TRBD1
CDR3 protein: CASSFDRGHGYTF
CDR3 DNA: TGTGCCAGCAGTTTTGACAGGGGCCATGGCTACACCTTC

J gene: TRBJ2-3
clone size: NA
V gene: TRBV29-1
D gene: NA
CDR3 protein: CSVDEATDTQYF
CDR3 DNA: TGCAGCGTTGATGAAGCAACAGATACGCAGTATTTT

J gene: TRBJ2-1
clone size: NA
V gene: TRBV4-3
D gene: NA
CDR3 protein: CASSQEGGTASSYNEQFF
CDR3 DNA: TGCGCCAGCAGCCAAGAAGGCGGGACCGCGAGCTCCTACAATGAGCAGTTCTTC

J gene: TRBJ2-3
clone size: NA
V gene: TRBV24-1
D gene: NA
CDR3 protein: CATSPGLNTDTQYF
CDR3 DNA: TGTGCCACCAGCCCGGGACTCAACACAGATACGCAGTATTTT

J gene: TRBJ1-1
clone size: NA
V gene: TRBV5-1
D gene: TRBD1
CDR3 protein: CASSIGQGNTEAFF
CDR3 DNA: TGCGCCAGCAGCATAGGACAGGGGAACACTGAAGCTTTCTTT

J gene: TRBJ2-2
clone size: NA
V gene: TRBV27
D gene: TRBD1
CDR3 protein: CASSMGTGLPGELFF
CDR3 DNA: TGTGCCAGCAGCATGGGGACAGGGTTACCCGGGGAGCTGTTTTTT

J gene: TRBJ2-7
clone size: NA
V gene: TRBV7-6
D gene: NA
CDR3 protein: CASSFGQPSYEQYF
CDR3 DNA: TGTGCCAGCAGCTTTGGACAGCCTTCCTACGAGCAGTACTTC

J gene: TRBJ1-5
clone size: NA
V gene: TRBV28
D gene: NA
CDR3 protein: CASSLAPTGIYSNQPQHF
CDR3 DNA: TGTGCCAGCAGTTTGGCCCCCACAGGAATTTATAGCAATCAGCCCCAGCATTTT

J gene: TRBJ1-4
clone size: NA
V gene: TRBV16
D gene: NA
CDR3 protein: CASSQNPPGEVENEKLFF
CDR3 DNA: TGTGCCAGCAGCCAAAATCCGCCTGGAGAGGTTGAAAATGAAAAACTGTTTTTT

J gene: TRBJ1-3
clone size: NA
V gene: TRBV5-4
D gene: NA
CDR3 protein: CASSFSGSGNTIYF
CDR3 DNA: TGTGCCAGCAGCTTCTCGGGGTCTGGAAACACCATATATTTT

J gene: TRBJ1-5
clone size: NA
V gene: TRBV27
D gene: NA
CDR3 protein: CASSLLGLGGGNQPQHF
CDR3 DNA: TGTGCCAGCAGTTTATTGGGCTTAGGTGGCGGCAATCAGCCCCAGCATTTT

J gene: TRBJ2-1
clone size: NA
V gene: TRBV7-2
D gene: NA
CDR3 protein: CASSQETAWGGNEQFF
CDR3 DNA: TGTGCCAGCAGCCAAGAGACAGCCTGGGGAGGTAATGAGCAGTTCTTC

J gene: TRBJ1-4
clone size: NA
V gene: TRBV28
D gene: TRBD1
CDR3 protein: CASRTQGVEEKLFF
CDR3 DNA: TGTGCCAGCAGGACACAGGGGGTGGAGGAAAAACTGTTTTTT

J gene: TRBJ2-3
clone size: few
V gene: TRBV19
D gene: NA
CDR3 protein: CASSIDSGPQYF
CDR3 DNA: TGTGCCAGTAGTATAGATTCAGGGCCTCAGTATTTT

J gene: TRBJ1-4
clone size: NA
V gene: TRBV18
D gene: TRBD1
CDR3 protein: CASSPGQGSEKLFF
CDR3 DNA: TGTGCCAGCTCACCAGGACAGGGTAGTGAAAAACTGTTTTTT

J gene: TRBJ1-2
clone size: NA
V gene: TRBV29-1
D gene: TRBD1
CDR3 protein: CSVGTGGVAGYTF
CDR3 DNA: TGCAGCGTCGGGACAGGGGGCGTAGCTGGCTACACCTTC

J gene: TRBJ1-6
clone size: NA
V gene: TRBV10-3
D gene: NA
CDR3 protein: CAIAGGSNSPLHF
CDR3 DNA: TGTGCCATCGCGGGCGGGAGTAATTCACCCCTCCACTTT

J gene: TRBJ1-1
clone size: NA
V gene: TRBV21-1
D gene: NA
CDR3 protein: CASSIRQGSTEAFF
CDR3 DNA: TGTGCCAGCAGCATACGGCAGGGGAGCACTGAAGCTTTCTTT

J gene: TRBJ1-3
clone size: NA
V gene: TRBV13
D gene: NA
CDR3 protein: CASSLDVGAGNTIYF
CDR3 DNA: TGTGCCAGCAGCTTAGATGTCGGGGCTGGAAACACCATATATTTT